A selection of T cell receptor beta chains follows, all from one sample in a study of cytomegalovirus exposure and HLA in healthy donors. Only in-frame clones appear in the TCRdb table, and some are missing; sequencing was by immunoSEQ multiplex PCR. The sample contains roughly 110,000 clones, 60% to 80% of which appear only once. The source material was PBMCs. These receptors all stem from a man between 18 and 29 years old in good health and CMV-seronegative. Each CDR3 is given without its conserved first and last residue.

j_call: TRBJ2-6
v_call: TRBV4-2
cdr3_aa: ASSQEGRGGANVLT

j_call: TRBJ1-1
v_call: TRBV19
cdr3_aa: ASSISAGAVPAF

j_call: TRBJ2-3
v_call: TRBV7-7
cdr3_aa: ASSLGLSITDTQY

j_call: TRBJ1-1
v_call: TRBV5-5
cdr3_aa: ASEEGQGYTEAF

j_call: TRBJ2-7
v_call: TRBV19
cdr3_aa: ASNKGGESYEQY

j_call: TRBJ2-5
v_call: TRBV12-2
cdr3_aa: ASRLGSGGPYGTQY

j_call: TRBJ1-5
v_call: TRBV2
cdr3_aa: ASSEVRTGSQPQH

j_call: TRBJ1-6
v_call: TRBV5-1
cdr3_aa: ASSLERGYNSPLH

j_call: TRBJ2-2
v_call: TRBV19
cdr3_aa: ASSANRGQDTGELF

j_call: TRBJ2-3
v_call: TRBV9
cdr3_aa: ASSVGRNGGADTQY

j_call: TRBJ1-1
v_call: TRBV6-1
cdr3_aa: ASRLRAGNTEAF

j_call: TRBJ2-2
v_call: TRBV18
cdr3_aa: ASSKQGRDTGELF

j_call: TRBJ2-5
v_call: TRBV9
cdr3_aa: ASSPSGAQQTQY

j_call: TRBJ1-2
v_call: TRBV5-4
cdr3_aa: ASSHTGPGYT

j_call: TRBJ2-5
v_call: TRBV7-8
cdr3_aa: ASSLDPTGDRRKREETQY

j_call: TRBJ2-7
v_call: TRBV18
cdr3_aa: ASSPDGEQY

j_call: TRBJ1-1
v_call: TRBV5-1
cdr3_aa: ASSLTTGEYAEAF

j_call: TRBJ1-3
v_call: TRBV14
cdr3_aa: ASSQVTGADRNTIY

j_call: TRBJ2-5
v_call: TRBV14
cdr3_aa: ASSQDLSRRGETQY

j_call: TRBJ1-1
v_call: TRBV19
cdr3_aa: ASSIEGQSLSEAF

j_call: TRBJ2-6
v_call: TRBV5-1
cdr3_aa: ASSRTPISGANVLT

j_call: TRBJ1-3
v_call: TRBV19
cdr3_aa: ASSPGTGSGNTIY

j_call: TRBJ2-1
v_call: TRBV6-4
cdr3_aa: ASSVDWPNEQF

j_call: TRBJ2-3
v_call: TRBV7-8
cdr3_aa: ASSLVQGALDTQY

j_call: TRBJ2-3
v_call: TRBV6-4
cdr3_aa: ASSETSGGTDTQY

j_call: TRBJ1-4
v_call: TRBV28
cdr3_aa: ASKGRTNEKLF

j_call: TRBJ2-5
v_call: TRBV9
cdr3_aa: ASSASALLQETQY

j_call: TRBJ2-7
v_call: TRBV11-2
cdr3_aa: ASSLLASGGSYEQY

j_call: TRBJ2-2
v_call: TRBV4-2
cdr3_aa: ASSQEARGVGTGELF

j_call: TRBJ2-3
v_call: TRBV9
cdr3_aa: ASREGLAGADTQY